This is a list of T cell receptor beta chains from one sample in a study of blood T cell repertoires in COVID-19. Libraries were prepared by immunoSEQ multiplex PCR; TCRdb keeps only in-frame clonotypes and omits some of them. Altogether about 62,000 clones are present, 80% to 95% being singletons, with the ten largest covering 5.5% to 6%. Sequencing was carried out using peripheral blood. These receptors came from a human donor in a cohort sampled during active COVID-19. Each CDR3 is given with its conserved first and last residue. The D gene is left open where the match is weak. Size values are once, few and many counts, or a class for expanded clones, and some rows have none.

CAWSVRYPYEQYF,TGTGCCTGGAGTGTACGGTACCCCTACGAGCAGTACTTC,.,TRBJ2-7,.,TRBV30
CASSFLGTLGNTEAFF,TGTGCCAGCAGTTTCTTGGGGACACTGGGAAACACTGAAGCTTTCTTT,.,TRBJ1-1,few,TRBV27
CASSLFGTSTETQYF,TGTGCCAGCAGCTTATTCGGGACTAGTACAGAGACCCAGTACTTC,TRBD2,TRBJ2-5,.,TRBV5-4
CASSSLAGGLNEQFF,TGTGCCAGCAGCTCCCTAGCGGGGGGGCTTAATGAGCAGTTCTTC,TRBD2,TRBJ2-1,.,TRBV7-9
CASRGREKNIQYF,TGTGCCTCCCGCGGACGGGAAAAAAACATTCAGTACTTC,.,TRBJ2-4,.,TRBV21-1
CARPKRESSTDTQYF,TGTGCCAGGCCAAAGCGGGAGAGTAGCACAGATACGCAGTATTTT,TRBD2,TRBJ2-3,.,TRBV6-9
CASSIGGRNEQFF,TGTGCCAGTAGTATCGGGGGGCGAAATGAGCAGTTCTTC,.,TRBJ2-1,once,TRBV19
CASTWRTGELFF,TGTGCCAGCACCTGGAGGACCGGGGAGCTGTTTTTT,.,TRBJ2-2,.,TRBV7-9
CASSPAGTGEDMNTEAFF,TGCGCCAGCAGCCCGGCCGGGACAGGGGAAGATATGAACACTGAAGCTTTCTTT,TRBD1,TRBJ1-1,.,TRBV5-1
CASSPPGTGLKLFF,TGTGCCAGCAGCCCCCCCGGGACAGGGTTAAAACTGTTTTTT,TRBD1,TRBJ1-4,once,TRBV9
CASSLTSFTRTIQETQYF,TGTGCCAGCAGCCTTACTAGCTTCACCCGAACGATCCAAGAGACCCAGTACTTC,.,TRBJ2-5,.,TRBV3-1/TRBV3-2
CASSTGSNYGYTF,TGTGCCAGCAGTACAGGGAGTAACTATGGCTACACCTTC,.,TRBJ1-2,.,TRBV27
CAWSVIGTRNSPLHF,TGTGCCTGGAGTGTAATTGGGACAAGGAATTCACCCCTCCACTTT,.,TRBJ1-6,.,TRBV30
CATSDPSQRGGRETQYF,TGTGCCACCAGTGATCCCTCCCAGCGGGGGGGGAGAGAGACCCAGTACTTC,TRBD2,TRBJ2-5,.,TRBV24-1
CASSSLASNEKLFF,TGTGCCAGTAGTTCGCTCGCGAGTAATGAAAAACTGTTTTTT,.,TRBJ1-4,.,TRBV19
CASGTYNQPQHF,TGTGCCAGCGGGACATACAATCAGCCCCAGCATTTT,.,TRBJ1-5,.,TRBV2
CASTQPAGETQYF,TGTGCCAGCACCCAACCAGCGGGAGAGACCCAGTACTTC,.,TRBJ2-5,.,TRBV28
CASSLRNTGELFF,TGTGCCAGCAGCCTACGTAACACCGGGGAGCTGTTTTTT,.,TRBJ2-2,few,TRBV9
CASSRRASAGDTQYF,TGTGCCAGCAGCCGCCGGGCTAGCGCGGGAGATACGCAGTATTTT,.,TRBJ2-3,.,TRBV11-3
CSGGTEGFIGGYTF,TGCAGCGGAGGGACGGAGGGGTTTATCGGGGGCTACACCTTC,.,TRBJ1-2,.,TRBV29-1
CAWSAPGQGGTIYF,TGTGCCTGGAGCGCTCCTGGGCAAGGGGGCACCATATATTTT,.,TRBJ1-3,.,TRBV30
CASSPPQGGGYGYTF,TGTGCCAGCAGCCCCCCGCAGGGGGGCGGCTATGGCTACACCTTC,TRBD1,TRBJ1-2,.,TRBV6-2/TRBV6-3
CASSLDDSSYEQYF,TGTGCCAGCAGCTTAGACGACAGCTCCTACGAGCAGTACTTC,.,TRBJ2-7,.,TRBV11-2
CASSLVLGTGGVSRNTEAFF,TGCGCCAGCAGCTTGGTTCTCGGGACAGGAGGTGTCAGTCGGAACACTGAAGCTTTCTTT,TRBD1,TRBJ1-1,.,TRBV5-1
CASSHATTGIAKNIQYF,TGTGCCAGCAGCCACGCAACGACAGGAATAGCCAAAAACATTCAGTACTTC,.,TRBJ2-4,.,TRBV3-1/TRBV3-2
CASSLGSTPGYNEQFF,TGTGCCAGCAGCTTAGGGAGCACCCCGGGCTACAATGAGCAGTTCTTC,.,TRBJ2-1,.,TRBV7-8
CASISGSGTSGTNEQFF,TGCGCCAGCATAAGTGGGAGCGGGACTAGCGGAACCAATGAGCAGTTCTTC,TRBD2,TRBJ2-1,.,TRBV5-1
CASLSTASSGRWVTDTQYF,TGTGCCAGCTTAAGCACCGCCTCTAGCGGGAGGTGGGTTACAGATACGCAGTATTTT,TRBD2,TRBJ2-3,.,TRBV27
CASSQQGALPSYEQYF,TGCGCCAGCAGCCAGCAGGGGGCCCTGCCTTCCTACGAGCAGTACTTC,TRBD1,TRBJ2-7,.,TRBV4-1
CASSKGLANYEQYF,TGTGCCAGCAGCAAGGGACTAGCGAACTACGAGCAGTACTTC,TRBD2,TRBJ2-7,once,TRBV7-2
CASSLYGASGRADHIQYF,TGCGCCAGCAGCCTCTATGGGGCTAGCGGGAGGGCCGACCACATTCAGTACTTC,TRBD2,TRBJ2-4,.,TRBV4-3
CASSKTGSTDTQYF,TGTGCCAGCAGCAAGACTGGGAGCACAGATACGCAGTATTTT,.,TRBJ2-3,.,TRBV5-6
CAWAGTSGRGETQYF,TGTGCCTGGGCGGGGACTAGCGGACGAGGAGAGACCCAGTACTTC,TRBD2,TRBJ2-5,.,TRBV30
CASSYWGSSTDTQYF,TGTGCCAGCAGTTACTGGGGCTCTAGCACAGATACGCAGTATTTT,.,TRBJ2-3,.,TRBV6-5
CASSMPLNEQFF,TGTGCCAGTAGTATGCCCCTAAATGAGCAGTTCTTC,.,TRBJ2-1,.,TRBV19
CASSLMGGGTEAFF,TGTGCCAGCAGTTTAATGGGGGGGGGCACTGAAGCTTTCTTT,.,TRBJ1-1,once,TRBV27
CASSLGGQGSNQPQHF,TGTGCCAGCAGCTTGGGGGGGCAAGGGAGCAATCAGCCCCAGCATTTT,.,TRBJ1-5,once,TRBV5-5
CASSPGTGSYEQYF,TGTGCCAGCTCACCCGGGACAGGTTCCTACGAGCAGTACTTC,TRBD1,TRBJ2-7,.,TRBV18
CASSSRDTSGTGTTDTQYF,TGTGCCAGCAGCTCCCGAGACACCTCCGGGACAGGGACCACAGATACGCAGTATTTT,TRBD1,TRBJ2-3,.,TRBV11-3
CSASATGDEAFF,TGCAGTGCTAGTGCAACAGGGGATGAAGCTTTCTTT,TRBD1,TRBJ1-1,.,TRBV20-1
CASSPTIMTSGGYQETQYF,TGTGCCAGCAGCCCCACTATTATGACTAGCGGGGGGTACCAAGAGACCCAGTACTTC,TRBD2,TRBJ2-5,.,TRBV3-1/TRBV3-2
CASSLSGSGYTF,TGTGCCAGCAGTTTATCGGGTAGCGGCTACACCTTC,.,TRBJ1-2,.,TRBV27
CASSPGSSYEQYF,TGTGCCAGTTCCCCGGGGAGCTCCTACGAGCAGTACTTC,.,TRBJ2-7,once,TRBV6-6
CASSPLRGQGFGYTF,TGTGCCAGCAGCCCGCTTAGGGGACAGGGTTTCGGCTACACCTTC,TRBD1,TRBJ1-2,.,TRBV13
CAWDVGGANQPQHF,TGTGCCTGGGATGTGGGGGGGGCGAATCAGCCCCAGCATTTT,.,TRBJ1-5,.,TRBV30
CAGRGPGGEQYF,TGTGCCGGGCGGGGGCCGGGGGGGGAGCAGTACTTC,TRBD2,TRBJ2-7,.,TRBV30
CASSQEGSYEQYF,TGCGCCAGCAGCCAGGAGGGGTCCTACGAGCAGTACTTC,.,TRBJ2-7,.,TRBV5-1
CASSLNRPPNEQFF,TGTGCCAGCAGCTTAAACAGGCCTCCGAATGAGCAGTTCTTC,.,TRBJ2-1,.,TRBV7-3
CASSSVKAGGLGNIQYF,TGTGCCAGCAGCTCAGTAAAAGCGGGGGGGCTTGGAAACATTCAGTACTTC,TRBD2,TRBJ2-4,.,TRBV7-9
CASSFYRTSDYEQYF,TGTGCCAGCAGCTTCTACCGGACTAGCGACTACGAGCAGTACTTC,TRBD2,TRBJ2-7,.,TRBV11-2
CASSLGTTSYEQYF,TGTGCCAGCAGCTTAGGGACTACCTCCTACGAGCAGTACTTC,.,TRBJ2-7,.,TRBV11-2
CASSLIVRGVDTGELFF,TGTGCCAGCAGCTTAATTGTTCGGGGAGTTGACACCGGGGAGCTGTTTTTT,.,TRBJ2-2,.,TRBV7-6
CASSKGGRETQYF,TGTGCCAGCAGCAAAGGGGGCCGGGAGACCCAGTACTTC,.,TRBJ2-5,.,TRBV21-1
CASSFRAVKNNSPLHF,TGTGCCAGCAGCTTCAGGGCAGTCAAAAATAATTCACCCCTCCACTTT,.,TRBJ1-6,.,TRBV5-6
CASSQDSGRTSSSTDTQYF,TGTGCCAGCAGCCAAGATAGCGGACGGACTAGCAGCTCCACAGATACGCAGTATTTT,TRBD2,TRBJ2-3,.,TRBV3-1/TRBV3-2
CASSSGLAGWETQYF,TGTGCCAGCAGCTCGGGACTAGCGGGGTGGGAGACCCAGTACTTC,TRBD2,TRBJ2-5,.,TRBV7-2
CASSLLRGAGELFF,TGTGCCAGCAGCTTATTGCGGGGAGCCGGGGAGCTGTTTTTT,.,TRBJ2-2,.,TRBV7-2
CASSRLAENYEQYF,TGTGCCAGCAGTCGGCTAGCGGAAAACTACGAGCAGTACTTC,TRBD2,TRBJ2-7,.,TRBV6-5
CASRGGQGAYGYTF,TGTGCAAGTCGTGGAGGACAGGGAGCCTATGGCTACACCTTC,.,TRBJ1-2,.,TRBV12-2
CASSLDRDQPQHF,TGTGCCAGCAGCTTAGATCGAGATCAGCCCCAGCATTTT,.,TRBJ1-5,.,TRBV7-2